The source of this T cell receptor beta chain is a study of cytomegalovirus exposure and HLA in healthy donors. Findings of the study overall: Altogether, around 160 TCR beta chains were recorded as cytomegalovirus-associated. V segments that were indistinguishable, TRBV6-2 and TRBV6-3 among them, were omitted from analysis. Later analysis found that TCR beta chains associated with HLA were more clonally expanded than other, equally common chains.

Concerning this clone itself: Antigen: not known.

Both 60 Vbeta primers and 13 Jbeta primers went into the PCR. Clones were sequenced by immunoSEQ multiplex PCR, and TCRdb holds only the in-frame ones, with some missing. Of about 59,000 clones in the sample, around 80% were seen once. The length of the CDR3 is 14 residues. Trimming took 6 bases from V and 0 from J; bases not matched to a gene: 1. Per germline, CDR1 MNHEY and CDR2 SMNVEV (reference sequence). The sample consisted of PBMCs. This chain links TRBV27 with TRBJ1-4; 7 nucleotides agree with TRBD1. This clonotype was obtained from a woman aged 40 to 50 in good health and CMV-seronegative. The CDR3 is CASRGTATNEKLFF. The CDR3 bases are TGTGCCAGCAGGGGGACAGCAACTAATGAAAAACTGTTTTTT.